One sample yielded the 2 T cell receptor beta chains listed below, sequenced in a study of radiotherapy plus CTLA-4 blockade in lung cancer. Only in-frame clones appear in the TCRdb table, and some are missing; sequencing was by immunoSEQ multiplex PCR. The sample contains about 93,000 clones, 70% to 90% of which appear only once. The sequencing used peripheral blood, collected from a patient treated with radiotherapy plus ipilimumab. These receptors all stem from a human donor with non-small cell lung cancer that progressed on radiotherapy plus ipilimumab.

This chain uses TRBV10-3 with TRBJ2-6; D gene unclear. Deletions cut 4 bases from V and 1 base from J, with 2 bases between. Germline V gene lookup returns CDR1 ENHRY and CDR2 SYGVKD. The CDR3 runs to 13 residues. Written as DNA, the CDR3 is TGTGCCATCAGTGCATCTGGGGCCAACGTCCTGACTTTC. Protein sequence: CAISASGANVLTF.

V is TRBV11-1 and J is TRBJ2-7; D is perhaps TRBD2 (5 bases). Trimming took off 0 bases at V and 7 bases at J, with 10 bases between the two ends. This CDR3 comprises 13 residues. The germline gives CDR1 SGHAT, CDR2 FQDESV (reference sequence). Written as DNA, the CDR3 is TGTGCCAGCAGCTTAGCGCGCGGGCGTGAGCAGTACTTC. Its protein product is CASSLARGREQYF.